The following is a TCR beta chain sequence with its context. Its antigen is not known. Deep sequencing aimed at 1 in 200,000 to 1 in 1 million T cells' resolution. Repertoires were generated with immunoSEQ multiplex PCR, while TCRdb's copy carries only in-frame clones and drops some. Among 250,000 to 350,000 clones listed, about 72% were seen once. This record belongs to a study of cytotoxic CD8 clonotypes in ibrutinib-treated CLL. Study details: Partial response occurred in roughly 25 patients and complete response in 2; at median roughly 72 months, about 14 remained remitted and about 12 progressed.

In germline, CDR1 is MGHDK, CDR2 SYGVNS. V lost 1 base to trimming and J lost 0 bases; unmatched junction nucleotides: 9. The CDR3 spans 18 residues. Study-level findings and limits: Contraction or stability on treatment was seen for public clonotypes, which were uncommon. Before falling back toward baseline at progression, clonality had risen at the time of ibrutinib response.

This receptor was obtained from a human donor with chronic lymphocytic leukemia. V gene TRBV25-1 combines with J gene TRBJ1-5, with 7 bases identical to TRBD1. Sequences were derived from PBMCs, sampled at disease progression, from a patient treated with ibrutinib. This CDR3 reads CASSESNYRGYSNQPQHF. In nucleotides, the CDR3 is TGTGCCAGCAGTGAATCGAACTACAGGGGATATAGCAATCAGCCCCAGCATTTT.